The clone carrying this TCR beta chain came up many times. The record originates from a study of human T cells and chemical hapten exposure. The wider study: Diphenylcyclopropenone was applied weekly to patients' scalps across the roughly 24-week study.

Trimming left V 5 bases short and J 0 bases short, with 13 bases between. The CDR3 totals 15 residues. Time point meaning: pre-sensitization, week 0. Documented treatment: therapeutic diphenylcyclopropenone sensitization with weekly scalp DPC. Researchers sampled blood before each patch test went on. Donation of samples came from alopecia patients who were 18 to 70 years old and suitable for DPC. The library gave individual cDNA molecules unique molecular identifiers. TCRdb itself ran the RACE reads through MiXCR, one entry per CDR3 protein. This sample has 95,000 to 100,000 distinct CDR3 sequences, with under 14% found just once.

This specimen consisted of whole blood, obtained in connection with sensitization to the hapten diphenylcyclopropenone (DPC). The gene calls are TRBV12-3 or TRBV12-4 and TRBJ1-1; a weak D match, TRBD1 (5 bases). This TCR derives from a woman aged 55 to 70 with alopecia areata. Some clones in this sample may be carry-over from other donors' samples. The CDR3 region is CASSPPGRLNTEAFF. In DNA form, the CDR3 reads TGTGCCAGCAGTCCCCCGGGACGGTTGAACACTGAAGCTTTCTTT.